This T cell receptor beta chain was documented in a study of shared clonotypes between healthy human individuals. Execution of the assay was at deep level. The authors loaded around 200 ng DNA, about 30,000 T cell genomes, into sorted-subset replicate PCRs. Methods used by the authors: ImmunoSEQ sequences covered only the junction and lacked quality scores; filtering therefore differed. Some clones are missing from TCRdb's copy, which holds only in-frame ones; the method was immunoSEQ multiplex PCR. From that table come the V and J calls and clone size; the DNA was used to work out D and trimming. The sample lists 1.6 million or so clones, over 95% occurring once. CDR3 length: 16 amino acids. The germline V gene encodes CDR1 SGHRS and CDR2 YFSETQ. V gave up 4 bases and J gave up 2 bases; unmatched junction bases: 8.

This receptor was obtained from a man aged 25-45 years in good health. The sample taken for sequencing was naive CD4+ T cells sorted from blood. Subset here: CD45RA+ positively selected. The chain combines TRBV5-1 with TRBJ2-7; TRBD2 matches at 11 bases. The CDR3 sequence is CASSARLAGLTYEQYF. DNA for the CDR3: TGCGCCAGCAGCGCCCGACTAGCGGGACTTACCTACGAGCAGTACTTC.